This TCR beta chain was captured in a study of blood T cell repertoires in COVID-19. Study as a whole: Specimens from acute and convalescent COVID-19 originated in the United States, Italy and Spain.

Recruits, aged roughly 18 to 90 years, lived in about two dozen US areas. Generated by immunoSEQ multiplex PCR, the TCRdb table keeps only in-frame clones and is missing some. The sample shows over 200,000 clones, about 85% of them seen only once. V lost 6 bases to trimming and J lost 5 bases; unmatched junction nucleotides: 9. Germline CDR1 is MNHEY and CDR2 is SVGAGI. The CDR3 has 14 amino acids. This chain joins TRBV6-5 and TRBJ1-1, with 7 bases fitting TRBD1. The source material was PBMCs or T cells enriched from blood (not recorded which). The clonotype comes from a man aged 40-49 years who had recovered from COVID-19. This CDR3 reads CASRQGSGGTEAFF. The CDR3 DNA reads as TGTGCCAGCAGACAGGGGTCGGGGGGGACTGAAGCTTTCTTT.